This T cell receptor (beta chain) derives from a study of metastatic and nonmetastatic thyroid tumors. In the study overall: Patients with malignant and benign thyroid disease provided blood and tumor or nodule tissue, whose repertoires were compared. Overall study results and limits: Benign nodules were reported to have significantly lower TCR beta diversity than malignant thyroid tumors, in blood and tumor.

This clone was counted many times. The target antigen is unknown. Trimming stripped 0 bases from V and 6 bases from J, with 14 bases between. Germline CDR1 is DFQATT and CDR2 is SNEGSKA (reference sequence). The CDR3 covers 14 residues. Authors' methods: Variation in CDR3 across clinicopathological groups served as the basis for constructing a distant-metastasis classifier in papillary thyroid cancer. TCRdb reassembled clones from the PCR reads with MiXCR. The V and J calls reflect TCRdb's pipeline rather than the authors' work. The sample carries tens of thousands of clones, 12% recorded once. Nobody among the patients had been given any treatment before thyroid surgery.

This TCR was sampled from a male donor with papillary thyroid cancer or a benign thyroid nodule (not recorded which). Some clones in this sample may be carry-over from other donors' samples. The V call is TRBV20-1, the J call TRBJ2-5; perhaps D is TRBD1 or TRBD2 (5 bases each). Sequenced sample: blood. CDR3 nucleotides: TGCAGTGCTAGAGACCGACTACGGGACCAGACCCAGTACTTC. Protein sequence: CSARDRLRDQTQYF.